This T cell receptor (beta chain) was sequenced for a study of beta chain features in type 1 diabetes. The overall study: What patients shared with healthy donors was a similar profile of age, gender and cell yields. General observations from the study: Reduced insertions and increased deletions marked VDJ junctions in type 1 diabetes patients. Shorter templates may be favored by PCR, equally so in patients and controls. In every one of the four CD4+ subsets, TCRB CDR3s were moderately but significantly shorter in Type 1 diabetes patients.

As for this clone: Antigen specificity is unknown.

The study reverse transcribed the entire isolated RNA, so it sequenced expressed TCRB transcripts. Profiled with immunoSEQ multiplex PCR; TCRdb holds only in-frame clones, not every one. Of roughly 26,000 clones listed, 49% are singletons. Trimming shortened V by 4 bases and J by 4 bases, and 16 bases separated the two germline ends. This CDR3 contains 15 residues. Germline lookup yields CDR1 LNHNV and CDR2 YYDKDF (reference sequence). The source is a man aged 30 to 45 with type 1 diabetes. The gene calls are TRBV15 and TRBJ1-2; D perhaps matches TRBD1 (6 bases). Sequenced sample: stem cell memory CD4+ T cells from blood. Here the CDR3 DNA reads TGTGCCACCAGCACTAGCCATGGGGGCAGCTATGGCTACACCTTC. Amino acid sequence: CATSTSHGGSYGYTF.